This T cell receptor beta chain was sequenced for a study of T-cell memory formation after mild COVID-19. Germline values: CDR1 LGHNT, CDR2 FRNRAP. The CDR3 runs to 13 residues. The J segment lost 7 bases and the V segment lost 8 bases, leaving 8 bases of the junction unmatched. There are a few counts of this clonotype. Each CDR3 protein is one row after TCRdb ran MiXCR on the 5' RACE reads. The sample holds roughly 450,000 distinct CDR3 sequences; roughly 18% are singletons and the top ten take 12%. The clonotype comes from an adult woman who had mild COVID-19 (a few samples of this study predate the infection). Cell type and time point are not known. The sample was PBMCs or a T cell subset sorted from them (not recorded which). This chain uses TRBV12-5 with TRBJ2-1; TRBD2 matches 7 bases. CDR3 nucleotide sequence: TGTGCTAGTCAGGGCGGGAGTAATAATGAGCAGTTCTTC. The encoded protein is CASQGGSNNEQFF.